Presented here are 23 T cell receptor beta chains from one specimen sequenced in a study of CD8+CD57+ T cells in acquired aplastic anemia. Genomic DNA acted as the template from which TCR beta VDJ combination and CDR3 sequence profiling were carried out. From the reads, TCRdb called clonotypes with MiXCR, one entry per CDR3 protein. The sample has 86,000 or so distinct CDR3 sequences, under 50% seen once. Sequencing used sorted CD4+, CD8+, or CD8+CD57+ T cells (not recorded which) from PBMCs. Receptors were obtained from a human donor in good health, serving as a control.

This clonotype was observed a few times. Here the CDR3 reads CASSSAGTSSNGELFF. The CDR3 coding sequence is TGTGCCAGCAGCTCCGCCGGGACTAGTTCTAACGGGGAGCTGTTTTTT. V usage is TRBV6-1 and J usage is TRBJ2-2; 8 bases fit TRBD2. J gave up 7 bases and V 6 bases, and 13 bases lay outside the gene matches. There are 16 residues in the CDR3. Germline lookup yields CDR1 MNHNS and CDR2 SASEGT.

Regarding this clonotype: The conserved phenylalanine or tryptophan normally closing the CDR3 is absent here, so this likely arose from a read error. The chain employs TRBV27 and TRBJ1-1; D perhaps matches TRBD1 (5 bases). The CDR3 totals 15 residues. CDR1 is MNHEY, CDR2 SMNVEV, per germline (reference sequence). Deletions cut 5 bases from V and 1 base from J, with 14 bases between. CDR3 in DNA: TGTGCCAGCAGTGGGATAGGCAGGGAGAACACTGAAGCTTTCCTT. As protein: CASSGIGRENTEAFL.

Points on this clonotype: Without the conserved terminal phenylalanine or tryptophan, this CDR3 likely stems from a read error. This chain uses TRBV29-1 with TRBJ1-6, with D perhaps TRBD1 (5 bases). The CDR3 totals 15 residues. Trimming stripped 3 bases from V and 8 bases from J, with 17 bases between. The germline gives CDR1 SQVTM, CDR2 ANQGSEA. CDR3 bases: TGCAGCGTTGATTGGATTACAGGCTACCATTCACCCCTCCACTCT. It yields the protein CSVDWITGYHSPLHS.

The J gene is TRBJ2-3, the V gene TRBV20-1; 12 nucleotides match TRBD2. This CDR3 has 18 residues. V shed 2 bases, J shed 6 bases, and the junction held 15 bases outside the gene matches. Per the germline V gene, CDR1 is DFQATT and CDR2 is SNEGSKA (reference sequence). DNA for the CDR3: TGCAGTGCTAGAAGCCAAACACTAGCGGGAGGTTGGGGGGATACGCAGTATTTT. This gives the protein CSARSQTLAGGWGDTQYF.

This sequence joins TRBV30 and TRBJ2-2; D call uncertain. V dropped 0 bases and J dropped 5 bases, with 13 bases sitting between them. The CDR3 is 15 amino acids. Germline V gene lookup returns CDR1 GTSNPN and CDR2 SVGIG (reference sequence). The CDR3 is CAWSVALGRTGELFF. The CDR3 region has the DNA TGTGCCTGGAGTGTAGCCTTGGGTAGGACCGGGGAGCTGTTTTTT. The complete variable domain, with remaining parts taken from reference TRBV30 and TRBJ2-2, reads SQTIHQWPATLVQPVGSPLSLECTVEGTSNPNLYWYRQAAGRGLQLLFYSVGIGQISSEVPQNLSASRPQDRQFILSSKKLLLSDSGFYLCAWSVALGRTGELFFGEGSRLTVL.

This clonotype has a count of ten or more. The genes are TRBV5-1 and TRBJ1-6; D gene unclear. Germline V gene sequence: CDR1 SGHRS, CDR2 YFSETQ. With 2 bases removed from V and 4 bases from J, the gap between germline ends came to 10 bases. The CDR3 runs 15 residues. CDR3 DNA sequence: TGCGCCAGCAGCTTCCGTACTGATTATAATTCACCCCTCCACTTT. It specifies CASSFRTDYNSPLHF.

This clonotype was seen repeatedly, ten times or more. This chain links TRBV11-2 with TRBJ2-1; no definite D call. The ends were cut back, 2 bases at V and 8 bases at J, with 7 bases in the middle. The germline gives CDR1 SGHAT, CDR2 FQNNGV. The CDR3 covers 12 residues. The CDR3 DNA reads TGTGCCAGCAGCTTAATCGGACATGAGCAGTTCTTC. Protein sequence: CASSLIGHEQFF. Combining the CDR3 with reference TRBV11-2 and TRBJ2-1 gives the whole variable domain EAGVAQSPRYKIIEKRQSVAFWCNPISGHATLYWYQQILGQGPKLLIQFQNNGVVDDSQLPKDRFSAERLKGVDSTLKIQPAKLEDSAVYLCASSLIGHEQFFGPGTRLTVL.

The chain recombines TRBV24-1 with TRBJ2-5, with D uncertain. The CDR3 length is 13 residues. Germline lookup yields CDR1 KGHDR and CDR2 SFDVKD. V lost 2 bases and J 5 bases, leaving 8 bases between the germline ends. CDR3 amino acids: CATSDYPYETQYF. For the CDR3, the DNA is TGTGCCACCAGTGATTACCCGTACGAGACCCAGTACTTC.

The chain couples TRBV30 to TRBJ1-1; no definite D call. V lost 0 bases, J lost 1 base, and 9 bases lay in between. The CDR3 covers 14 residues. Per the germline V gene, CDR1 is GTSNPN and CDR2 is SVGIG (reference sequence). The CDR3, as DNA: TGTGCCTGGAGTGTACCCCCATCGAACACTGAAGCTTTCTTT. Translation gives CAWSVPPSNTEAFF. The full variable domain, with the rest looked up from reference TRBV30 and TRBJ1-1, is SQTIHQWPATLVQPVGSPLSLECTVEGTSNPNLYWYRQAAGRGLQLLFYSVGIGQISSEVPQNLSASRPQDRQFILSSKKLLLSDSGFYLCAWSVPPSNTEAFFGQGTRLTVV.

CDR3 sequence: CASSTGGSYDGYTF. Here the CDR3 DNA reads TGTGCCAGCAGCACAGGGGGCTCCTACGATGGCTACACCTTC. The chain carries TRBV27 and TRBJ1-2, with TRBD1 identical over 9 bases. The length of the CDR3 is 14 residues. Germline V gene data show CDR1 as MNHEY and CDR2 as SMNVEV (reference sequence). Trimming removed 6 bases from V and 6 bases from J; junction bases left unmatched: 8.

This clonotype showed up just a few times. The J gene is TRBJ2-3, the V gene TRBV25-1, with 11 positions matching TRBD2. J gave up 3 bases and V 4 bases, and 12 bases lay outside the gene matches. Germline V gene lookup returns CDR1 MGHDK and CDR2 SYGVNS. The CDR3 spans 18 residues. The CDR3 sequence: CASSALAGGPLRTDTQYF. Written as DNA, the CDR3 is TGTGCCAGCAGTGCCCTAGCGGGAGGACCCCTTCGGACAGATACGCAGTATTTT.

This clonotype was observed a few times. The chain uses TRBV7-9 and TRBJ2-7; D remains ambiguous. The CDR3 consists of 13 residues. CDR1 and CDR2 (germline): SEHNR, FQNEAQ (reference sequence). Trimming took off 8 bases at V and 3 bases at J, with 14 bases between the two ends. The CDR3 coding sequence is TGTGCCAGCTCACCGGGCCAGATCTACGAGCAGTACTTC. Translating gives CASSPGQIYEQYF.

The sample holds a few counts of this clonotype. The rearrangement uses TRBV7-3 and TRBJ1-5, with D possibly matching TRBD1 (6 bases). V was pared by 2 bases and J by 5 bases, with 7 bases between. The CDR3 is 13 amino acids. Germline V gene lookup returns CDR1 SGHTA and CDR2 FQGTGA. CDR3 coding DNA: TGTGCCAGCAGCTTAGAGGGGGATCAGCCCCAGCATTTT. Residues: CASSLEGDQPQHF.

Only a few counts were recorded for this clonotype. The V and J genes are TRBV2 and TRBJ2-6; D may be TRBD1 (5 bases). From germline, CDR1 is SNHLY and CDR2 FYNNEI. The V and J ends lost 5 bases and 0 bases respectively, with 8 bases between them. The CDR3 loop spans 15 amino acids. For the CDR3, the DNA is TGTGCCAGCAGTCCCGACAGCTCTGGGGCCAACGTCCTGACTTTC. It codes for CASSPDSSGANVLTF. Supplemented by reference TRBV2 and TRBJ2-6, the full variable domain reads EPEVTQTPSHQVTQMGQEVILRCVPISNHLYFYWYRQILGQKVEFLVSFYNNEISEKSEIFDDQFSVERPDGSNFTLKIRSTKLEDSAMYFCASSPDSSGANVLTFGAGSRLTVL.

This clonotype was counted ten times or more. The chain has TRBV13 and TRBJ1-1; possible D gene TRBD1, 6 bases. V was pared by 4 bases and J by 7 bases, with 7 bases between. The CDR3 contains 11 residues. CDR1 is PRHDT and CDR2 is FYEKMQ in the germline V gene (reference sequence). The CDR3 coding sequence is TGTGCCAGCAGCTACAGGGTTGAAGCTTTCTTT. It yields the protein CASSYRVEAFF.

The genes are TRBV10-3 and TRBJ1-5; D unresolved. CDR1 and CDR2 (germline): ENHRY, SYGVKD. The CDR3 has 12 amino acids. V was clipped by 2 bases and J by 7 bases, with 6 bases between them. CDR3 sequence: CAISEPRQPQHF. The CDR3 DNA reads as TGTGCCATCAGTGAGCCCCGGCAGCCCCAGCATTTT.

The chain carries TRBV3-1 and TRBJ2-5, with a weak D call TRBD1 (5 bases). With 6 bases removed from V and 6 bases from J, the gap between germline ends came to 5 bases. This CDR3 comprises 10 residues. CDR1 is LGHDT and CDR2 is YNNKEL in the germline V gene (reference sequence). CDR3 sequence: CASRGQTQYF. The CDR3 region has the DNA TGTGCCAGCAGGGGGCAGACCCAGTACTTC.

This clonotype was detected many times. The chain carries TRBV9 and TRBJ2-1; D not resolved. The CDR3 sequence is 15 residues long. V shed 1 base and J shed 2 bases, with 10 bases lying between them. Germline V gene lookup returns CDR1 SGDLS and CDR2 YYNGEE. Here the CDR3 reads CASSVSEMAYNEQFF. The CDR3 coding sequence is TGTGCCAGCAGCGTATCCGAAATGGCCTACAATGAGCAGTTCTTC.

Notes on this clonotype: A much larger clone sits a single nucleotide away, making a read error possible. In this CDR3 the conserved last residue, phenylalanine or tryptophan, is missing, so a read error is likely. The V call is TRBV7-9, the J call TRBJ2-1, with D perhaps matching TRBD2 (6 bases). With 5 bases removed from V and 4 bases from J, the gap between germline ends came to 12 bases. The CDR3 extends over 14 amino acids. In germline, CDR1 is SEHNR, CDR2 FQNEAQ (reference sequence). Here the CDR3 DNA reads TGTGCCAGCAGCAGGGAGGCGCAATACAATGAGCAGTTCCTC. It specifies CASSREAQYNEQFL.

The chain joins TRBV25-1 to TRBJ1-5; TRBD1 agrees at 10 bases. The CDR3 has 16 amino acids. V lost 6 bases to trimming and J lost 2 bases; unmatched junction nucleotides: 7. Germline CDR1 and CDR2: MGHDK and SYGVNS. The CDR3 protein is CASSKAGTGGNQPQHF. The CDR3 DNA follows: TGTGCCAGCAGCAAAGCCGGGACAGGGGGCAATCAGCCCCAGCATTTT.

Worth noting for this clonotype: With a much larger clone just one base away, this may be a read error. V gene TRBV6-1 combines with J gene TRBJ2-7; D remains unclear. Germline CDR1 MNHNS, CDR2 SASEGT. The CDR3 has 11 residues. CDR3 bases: TGTGCCAGCAGTGGAGACTCCTACCCGGTCTTC. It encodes CASSGDSYPVF.

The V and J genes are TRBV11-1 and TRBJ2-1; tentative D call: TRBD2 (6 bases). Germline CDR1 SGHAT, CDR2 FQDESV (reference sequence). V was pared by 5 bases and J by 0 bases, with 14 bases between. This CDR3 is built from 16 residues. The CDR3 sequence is CASSLSPGSSYNEQFF. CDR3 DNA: TGTGCCAGCAGCCTCTCCCCCGGGAGCTCCTACAATGAGCAGTTCTTC.

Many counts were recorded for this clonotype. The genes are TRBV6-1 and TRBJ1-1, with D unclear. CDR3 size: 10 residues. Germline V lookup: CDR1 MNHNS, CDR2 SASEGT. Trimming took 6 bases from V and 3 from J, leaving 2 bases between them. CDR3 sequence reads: CASRYTEAFF. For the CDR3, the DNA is TGTGCCAGCAGATACACTGAAGCTTTCTTT.